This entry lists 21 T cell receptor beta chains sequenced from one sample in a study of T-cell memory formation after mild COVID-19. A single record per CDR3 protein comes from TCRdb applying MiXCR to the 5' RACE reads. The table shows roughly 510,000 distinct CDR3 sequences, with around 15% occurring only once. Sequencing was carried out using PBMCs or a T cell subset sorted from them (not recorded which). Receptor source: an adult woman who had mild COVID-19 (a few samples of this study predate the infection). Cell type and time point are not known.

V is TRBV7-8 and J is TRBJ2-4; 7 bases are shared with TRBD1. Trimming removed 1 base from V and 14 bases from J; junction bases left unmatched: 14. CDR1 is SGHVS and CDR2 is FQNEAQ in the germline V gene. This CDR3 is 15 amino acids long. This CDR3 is CASSLDGTAARWKYF. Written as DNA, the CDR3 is TGTGCCAGCAGCTTAGACGGGACAGCCGCCCGGTGGAAGTACTTC.

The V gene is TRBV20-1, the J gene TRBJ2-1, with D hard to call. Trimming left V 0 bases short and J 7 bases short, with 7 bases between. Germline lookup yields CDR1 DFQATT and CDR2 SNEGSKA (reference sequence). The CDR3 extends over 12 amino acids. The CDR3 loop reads CSARDRVNEQFF. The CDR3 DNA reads TGCAGTGCTAGAGATAGGGTGAATGAGCAGTTCTTC.

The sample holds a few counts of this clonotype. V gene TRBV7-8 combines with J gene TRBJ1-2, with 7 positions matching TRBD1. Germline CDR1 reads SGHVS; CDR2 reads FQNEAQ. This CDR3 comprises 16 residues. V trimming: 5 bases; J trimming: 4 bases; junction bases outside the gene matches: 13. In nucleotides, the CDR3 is TGTGCCAGCAGCCTATCACCCGGGACAGCTTTCTATGGCTACACCTTC. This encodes CASSLSPGTAFYGYTF.

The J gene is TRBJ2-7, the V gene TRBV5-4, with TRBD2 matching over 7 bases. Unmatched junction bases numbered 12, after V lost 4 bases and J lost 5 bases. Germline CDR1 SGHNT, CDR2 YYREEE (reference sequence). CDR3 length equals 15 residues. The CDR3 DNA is TGTGCCAGCAGCGAACCGGGACTAAGGAACGACGAGCAGTACTTC. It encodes CASSEPGLRNDEQYF.

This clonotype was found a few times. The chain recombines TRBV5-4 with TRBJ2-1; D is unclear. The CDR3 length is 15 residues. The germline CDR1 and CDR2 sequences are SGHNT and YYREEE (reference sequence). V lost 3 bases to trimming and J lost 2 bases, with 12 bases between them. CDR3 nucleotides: TGTGCCAGCAGCTGGTCGAGTAGCCCCTACAATGAGCAGTTCTTC. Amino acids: CASSWSSSPYNEQFF.

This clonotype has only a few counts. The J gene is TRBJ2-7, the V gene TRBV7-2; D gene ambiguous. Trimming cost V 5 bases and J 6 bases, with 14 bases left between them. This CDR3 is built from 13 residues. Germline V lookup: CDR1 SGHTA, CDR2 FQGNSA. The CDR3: CASSHGIAVEQYF. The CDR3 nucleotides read TGTGCCAGCAGCCATGGGATAGCTGTCGAGCAGTACTTC.

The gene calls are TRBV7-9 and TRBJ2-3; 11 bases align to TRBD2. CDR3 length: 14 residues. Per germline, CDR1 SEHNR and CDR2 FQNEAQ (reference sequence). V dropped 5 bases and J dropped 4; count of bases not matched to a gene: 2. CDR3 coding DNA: TGTGCCAGCAGCGTTAGCGGGAGGGCAGATACGCAGTATTTT. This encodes CASSVSGRADTQYF.

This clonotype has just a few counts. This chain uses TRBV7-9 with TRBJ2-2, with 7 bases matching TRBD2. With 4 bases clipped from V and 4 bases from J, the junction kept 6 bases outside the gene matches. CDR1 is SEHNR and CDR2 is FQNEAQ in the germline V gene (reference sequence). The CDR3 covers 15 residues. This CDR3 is CASSSAGEGTGELFF. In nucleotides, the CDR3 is TGTGCCAGCAGCTCGGCGGGAGAAGGCACCGGGGAGCTGTTTTTT.

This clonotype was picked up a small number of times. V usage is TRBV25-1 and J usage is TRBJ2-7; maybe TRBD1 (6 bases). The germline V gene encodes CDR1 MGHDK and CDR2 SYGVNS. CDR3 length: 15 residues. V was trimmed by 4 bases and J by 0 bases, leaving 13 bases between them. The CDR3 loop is CASSASGTRSYEQYF. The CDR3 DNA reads TGTGCCAGCAGTGCCTCCGGGACACGCTCCTACGAGCAGTACTTC.

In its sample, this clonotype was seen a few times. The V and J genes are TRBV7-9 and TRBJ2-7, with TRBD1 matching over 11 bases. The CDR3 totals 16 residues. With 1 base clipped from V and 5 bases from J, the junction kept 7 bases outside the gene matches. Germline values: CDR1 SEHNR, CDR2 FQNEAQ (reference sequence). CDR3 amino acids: CASSLGLRDRGDEQYF. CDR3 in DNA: TGTGCCAGCAGCTTAGGTCTCCGGGACAGGGGGGACGAGCAGTACTTC.

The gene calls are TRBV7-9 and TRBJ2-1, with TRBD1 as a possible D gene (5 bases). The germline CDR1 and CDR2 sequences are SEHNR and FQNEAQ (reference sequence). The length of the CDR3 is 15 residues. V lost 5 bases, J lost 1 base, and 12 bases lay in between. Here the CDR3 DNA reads TGTGCCAGCAGCGGGGCAGGGTATTCCTACAATGAGCAGTTCTTC. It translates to CASSGAGYSYNEQFF.

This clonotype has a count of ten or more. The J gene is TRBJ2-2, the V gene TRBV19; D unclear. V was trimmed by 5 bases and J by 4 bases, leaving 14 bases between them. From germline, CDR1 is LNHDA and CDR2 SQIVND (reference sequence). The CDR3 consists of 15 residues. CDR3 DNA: TGTGCCAGTAGTTTGGTCGGGCAGCGCACCGGGGAGCTGTTTTTT. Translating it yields CASSLVGQRTGELFF.

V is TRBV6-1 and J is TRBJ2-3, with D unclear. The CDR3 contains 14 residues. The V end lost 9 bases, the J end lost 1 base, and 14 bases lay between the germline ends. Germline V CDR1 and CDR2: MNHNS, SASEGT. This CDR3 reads CASSKGPGTDTQYF. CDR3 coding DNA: TGTGCCAGTTCCAAGGGCCCTGGCACAGATACGCAGTATTTT.

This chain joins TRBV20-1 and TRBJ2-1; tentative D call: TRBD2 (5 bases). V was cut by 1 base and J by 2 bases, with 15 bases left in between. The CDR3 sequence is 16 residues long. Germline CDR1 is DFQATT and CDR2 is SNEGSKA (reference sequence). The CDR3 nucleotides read TGCAGTGCTAGAGTGGGCGGGCACCGCACCTACAATGAGCAGTTCTTC. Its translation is CSARVGGHRTYNEQFF.

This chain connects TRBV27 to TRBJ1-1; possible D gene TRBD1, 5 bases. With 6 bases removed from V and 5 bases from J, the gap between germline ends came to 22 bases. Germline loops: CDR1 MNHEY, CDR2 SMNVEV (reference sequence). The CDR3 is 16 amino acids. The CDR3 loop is CASRRTSRTRTTEAFF. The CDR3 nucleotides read TGTGCCAGCAGGAGGACTTCTCGGACAAGGACGACTGAAGCTTTCTTT.

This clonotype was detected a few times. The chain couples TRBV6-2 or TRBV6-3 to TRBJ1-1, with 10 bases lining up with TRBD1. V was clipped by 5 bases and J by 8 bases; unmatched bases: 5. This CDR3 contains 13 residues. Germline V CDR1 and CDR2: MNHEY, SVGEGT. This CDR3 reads CASSDGTGDEAFF. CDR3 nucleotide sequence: TGTGCCAGCAGTGATGGGACAGGGGACGAAGCTTTCTTT.

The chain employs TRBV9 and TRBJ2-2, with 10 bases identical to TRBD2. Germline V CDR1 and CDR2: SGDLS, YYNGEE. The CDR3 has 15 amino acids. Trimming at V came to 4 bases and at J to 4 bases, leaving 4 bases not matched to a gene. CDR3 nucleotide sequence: TGTGCCAGCAGCAAGACTAGCGGGCTCACCGGGGAGCTGTTTTTT. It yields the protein CASSKTSGLTGELFF.

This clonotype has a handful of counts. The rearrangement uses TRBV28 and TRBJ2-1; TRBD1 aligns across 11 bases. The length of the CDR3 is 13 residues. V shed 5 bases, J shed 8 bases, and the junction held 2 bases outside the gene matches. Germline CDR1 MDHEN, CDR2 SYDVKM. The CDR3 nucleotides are TGTGCCAGCAGTGGGACAGGGGGGGATGAGCAGTTCTTC. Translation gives CASSGTGGDEQFF.

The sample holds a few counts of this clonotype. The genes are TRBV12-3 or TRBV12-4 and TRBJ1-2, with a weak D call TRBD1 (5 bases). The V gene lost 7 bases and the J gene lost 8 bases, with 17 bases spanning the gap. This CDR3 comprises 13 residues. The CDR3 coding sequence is TGTGCCAGCAACCCTGGGGGATCGAAGGGCTACACCTTC. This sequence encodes CASNPGGSKGYTF.

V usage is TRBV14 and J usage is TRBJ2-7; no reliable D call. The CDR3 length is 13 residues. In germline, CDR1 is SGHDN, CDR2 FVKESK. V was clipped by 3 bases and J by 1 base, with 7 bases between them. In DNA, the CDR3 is TGTGCCAGCAGCCAGGCCGATTCCTACGAGCAGTACTTC. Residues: CASSQADSYEQYF.

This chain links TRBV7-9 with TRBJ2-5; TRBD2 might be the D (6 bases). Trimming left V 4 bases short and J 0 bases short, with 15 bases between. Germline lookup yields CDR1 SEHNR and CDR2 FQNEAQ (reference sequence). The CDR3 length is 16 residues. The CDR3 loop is CASSSPPEGYQETQYF. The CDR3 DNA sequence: TGTGCCAGCAGCTCCCCGCCGGAGGGGTACCAAGAGACCCAGTACTTC.